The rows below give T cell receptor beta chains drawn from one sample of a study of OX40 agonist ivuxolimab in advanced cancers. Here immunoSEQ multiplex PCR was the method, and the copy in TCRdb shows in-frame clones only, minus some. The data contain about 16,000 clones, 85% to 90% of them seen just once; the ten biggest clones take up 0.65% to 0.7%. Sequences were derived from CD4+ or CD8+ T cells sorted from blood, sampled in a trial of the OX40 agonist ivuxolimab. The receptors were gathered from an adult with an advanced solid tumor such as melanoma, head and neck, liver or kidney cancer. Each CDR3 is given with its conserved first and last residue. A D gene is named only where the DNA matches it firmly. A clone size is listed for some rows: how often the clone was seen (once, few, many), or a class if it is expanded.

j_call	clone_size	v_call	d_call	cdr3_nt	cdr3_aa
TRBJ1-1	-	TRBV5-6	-	TGTGCCAGCAGCTTGGTACCGACGGGCACTGAAGCTTTCTTT	CASSLVPTGTEAFF
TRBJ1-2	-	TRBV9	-	TGTGCCAGCAGCGTAGCGGAGGGGGGGATCTATGGCTACACCTTC	CASSVAEGGIYGYTF
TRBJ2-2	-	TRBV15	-	TGTGCCACCAGCAGAGATATTTGGGGGGAGAAACCGAACACCGGGGAGCTGTTTTTT	CATSRDIWGEKPNTGELFF
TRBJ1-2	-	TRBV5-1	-	TGCGCCAGCAGCTTGACAGGGATCGGTGGCTACACCTTC	CASSLTGIGGYTF
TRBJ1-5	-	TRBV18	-	TGTGCCAGCTCATACAGTAGCAATCAGCCCCAGCATTTT	CASSYSSNQPQHF
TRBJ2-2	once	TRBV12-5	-	TGTGCTAGTGGCCGTGACAGAAACACCGGGGAGCTGTTTTTT	CASGRDRNTGELFF
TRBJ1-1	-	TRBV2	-	TGTGCCAGCAGCGCACGGACGGCAAAGAACACTGAAGCTTTCTTT	CASSARTAKNTEAFF
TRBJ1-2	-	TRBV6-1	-	TGTGCCAGCAGGAGGGGAGGGGCTTATGGCTACACCTTC	CASRRGGAYGYTF
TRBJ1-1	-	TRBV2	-	TGTGCCAGCAGCGACGCACTGAACACTGAAGCTTTCTTT	CASSDALNTEAFF
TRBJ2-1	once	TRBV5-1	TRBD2	TGCGCCAGCAGCGCGAGGGCTAGCGGGGGGAGCTCCTACAATGAGCAGTTCTTC	CASSARASGGSSYNEQFF
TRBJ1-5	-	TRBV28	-	TGTGCCAGCAGTTCCCTGGGAGGGGGGTCCCAGCCCCAGCATTTT	CASSSLGGGSQPQHF
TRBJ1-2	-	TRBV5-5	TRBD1	TGTGCCAGCAGCTTAAATGACAGGGACTATGGCTACACCTTC	CASSLNDRDYGYTF
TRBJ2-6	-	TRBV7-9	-	TGTGCCAGCAGCTCCCGAAGCCATATGGCTGGGGCCAACGTCCTGACTTTC	CASSSRSHMAGANVLTF
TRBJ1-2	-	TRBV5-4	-	TGTGCCAGCAGCTTCGGGGAGACAAACTATGGCTACACCTTC	CASSFGETNYGYTF
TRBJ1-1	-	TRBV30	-	TGTGCCTGGGACAGAAAGAACACTGAAGCTTTCTTT	CAWDRKNTEAFF
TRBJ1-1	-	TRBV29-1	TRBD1	TGCAGCGTTGAAGATCTAAGGACAGGGAGGACTGAAGCTTTCTTT	CSVEDLRTGRTEAFF
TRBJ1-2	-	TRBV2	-	TGTGCCAGCACCCTTTCTCCCACTAACTATGGCTACACCTTC	CASTLSPTNYGYTF
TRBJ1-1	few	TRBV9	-	TGTGCCAGCAGCGTAGCTGAGAGGAACACTGAAGCTTTCTTT	CASSVAERNTEAFF
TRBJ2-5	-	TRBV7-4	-	TGTGCCAGCAGAAGGGCAGGGAGTCTGGAGACCCAGTACTTC	CASRRAGSLETQYF
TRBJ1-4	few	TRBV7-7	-	TGTGCCAGCAGCTGGGGAATGGGCGAAAAACTGTTTTTT	CASSWGMGEKLFF
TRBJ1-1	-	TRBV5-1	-	TGCGCCAGCAGCCGAGTGAACACTGAAGCTTTCTTT	CASSRVNTEAFF
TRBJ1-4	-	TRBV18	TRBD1	TGTGCCAGCTCACCCTCACAGGGGGGTGAAAAACTGTTTTTT	CASSPSQGGEKLFF
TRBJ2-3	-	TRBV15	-	TGTGCCACCAGCAGAGGGTCGGGGAGCACAGATACGCAGTATTTT	CATSRGSGSTDTQYF
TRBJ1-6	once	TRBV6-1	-	TGTGCCAGCAAATCGAGGTTGGCCCATAATTCACCCCTCCACTTT	CASKSRLAHNSPLHF
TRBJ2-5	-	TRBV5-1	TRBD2	TGCGCCAGCAGCTTGGTAGCGGGAGGTATGGAGACCCAGTACTTC	CASSLVAGGMETQYF
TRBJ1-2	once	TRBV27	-	TGTGCCAGCAGTTTATCGACACGGGGGGGTGGCTACACCTTC	CASSLSTRGGGYTF
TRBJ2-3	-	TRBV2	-	TGTGCCAGCAGTGAACTCTCCACAGATACGCAGTATTTT	CASSELSTDTQYF
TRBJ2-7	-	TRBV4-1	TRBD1	TGCGCCAGCAGCCAGCACCAATTCAGGACAGGGGGGCCTATTTACGAGCAGTACTTC	CASSQHQFRTGGPIYEQYF
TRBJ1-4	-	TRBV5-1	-	TGCGCCAGCAGCTGGCGGGAACGGGAAAAACTGTTTTTT	CASSWREREKLFF
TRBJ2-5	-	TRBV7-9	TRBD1	TGTGCCAGCAGCTCCGGGGACAGCGAATACCAAGAGACCCAGTACTTC	CASSSGDSEYQETQYF
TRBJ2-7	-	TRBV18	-	TGTGCCAGCTCACCTGGGAGACAGTCCTACGAGCAGTACTTC	CASSPGRQSYEQYF
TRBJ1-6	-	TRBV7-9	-	TGTGCCAGCAGCTTAGACAAGCATAGTAATTCACCCCTCCACTTT	CASSLDKHSNSPLHF
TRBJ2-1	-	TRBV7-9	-	TGTGCCACCCGGACCGATTACAATGAGCAGTTCTTC	CATRTDYNEQFF
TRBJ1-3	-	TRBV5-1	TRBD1	TGCGCCAGCAGCTTTGGGCCGGACAGGGGGCATCGGCTTGCTGGAAACACCATATATTTT	CASSFGPDRGHRLAGNTIYF
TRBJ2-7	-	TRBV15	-	TGTGCCACCAGCAGAGATCTAACTGGGCAGTACTTC	CATSRDLTGQYF
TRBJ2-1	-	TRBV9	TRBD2	TGTGCCAGAGAGGGACTAGCGGGGATCGAGCAGTTCTTC	CAREGLAGIEQFF
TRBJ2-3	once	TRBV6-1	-	TGTGCCAGCAGTGGGTGGGGGGGCAAAGATACGCAGTATTTT	CASSGWGGKDTQYF
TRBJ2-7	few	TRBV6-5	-	TGTGCCAGCAGTTACATGGGCGGAACCTCCTACGAGCAGTACTTC	CASSYMGGTSYEQYF
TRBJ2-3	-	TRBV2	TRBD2	TGTGCCAGCAGTGGGTATAGACTAGCGGACACAGATACGCAGTATTTT	CASSGYRLADTDTQYF
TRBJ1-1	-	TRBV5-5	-	TGTGCCAGCAGCTTGGTAACATTCCTCACTGAAGCTTTCTTT	CASSLVTFLTEAFF
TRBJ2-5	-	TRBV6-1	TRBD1	TGTGCCAGCAGTACAGGGGGGCTTGAGACCCAGTACTTC	CASSTGGLETQYF
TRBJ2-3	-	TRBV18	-	TGTGCCAGCTCCCTGTCCCGACAGGCAGATACGCAGTATTTT	CASSLSRQADTQYF
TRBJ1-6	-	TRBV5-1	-	TGCGCCAGCAGCTTCGGGACCTATAATTCACCCCTCCACTTT	CASSFGTYNSPLHF
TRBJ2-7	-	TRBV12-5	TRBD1	TGTGCTAGTGGTTTGAGGGACAGGTATTCCTACGAGCAGTACTTC	CASGLRDRYSYEQYF
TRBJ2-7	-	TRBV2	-	TGTGCCAGCAGTGAAGACGGCGGCACAGTAAAACTCGGCGAGCAGTACTTC	CASSEDGGTVKLGEQYF
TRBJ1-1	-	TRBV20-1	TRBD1	TGCAGTACCGGACAGGGCACTGAAGCTTTCTTT	CSTGQGTEAFF
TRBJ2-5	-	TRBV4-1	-	TGCGCCAGCAGCCATCTTCCGGGGCCGAAAGAGACCCAGTACTTC	CASSHLPGPKETQYF
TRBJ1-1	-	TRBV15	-	TGTGCCACCAGTAGGGGCGTTAAGGCTGAAGCTTTCTTT	CATSRGVKAEAFF
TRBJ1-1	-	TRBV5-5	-	TGTGCCAGCAGCTTGTCGAGGGCAAACACTGAAGCTTTCTTT	CASSLSRANTEAFF
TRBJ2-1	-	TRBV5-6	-	TGTGCCAGCATCCCTGGAGGGGCGCCTCACTACAATGAGCAGTTCTTC	CASIPGGAPHYNEQFF
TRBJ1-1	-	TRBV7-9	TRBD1	TGTGCCAGCACCAATGACAGGGTAGAGGGAAACACTGAAGCTTTCTTT	CASTNDRVEGNTEAFF
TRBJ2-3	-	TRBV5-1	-	TGCGCCAGCACAGCTACCGGCACAGATACGCAGTATTTT	CASTATGTDTQYF
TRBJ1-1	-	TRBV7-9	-	TGTGCCAGCAGCTTAGTAGGGGACACTGAAGCTTTCTTT	CASSLVGDTEAFF
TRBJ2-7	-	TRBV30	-	TGTGCCTGGAGTTTCGTCCAGCGTTGGTCCTACGAGCAGTACTTC	CAWSFVQRWSYEQYF
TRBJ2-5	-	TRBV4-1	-	TGCGCCAGCAGCCGATGGACCCAAGAGACCCAGTACTTC	CASSRWTQETQYF